This T cell receptor (beta chain) was recorded in a study of blood T cell repertoires in COVID-19. Some clones are missing from TCRdb's copy, which holds only in-frame ones; the method was immunoSEQ multiplex PCR. The sample consists of 53,000 or so clones, just under 85% of them appearing once. Germline V gene data show CDR1 as MNHEY and CDR2 as SVGEGT. The V gene lost 3 bases and the J gene lost 6 bases, with 14 bases spanning the gap. This CDR3 has 14 amino acids. This clone is a singleton in its sample. The specimen was peripheral blood. The chain recombines TRBV6-2 or TRBV6-3 with TRBJ1-1; TRBD1 might be the D (6 bases). The origin of this receptor is a human donor in a cohort sampled during active COVID-19. The CDR3 DNA is TGTGCCAGCAGTTATTCGACAGGAGGCCCTGAAGCTTTCTTT. The encoded protein is CASSYSTGGPEAFF.